This TCR beta chain was captured in a study of T cell repertoires in cytomegalovirus infection. About the study: Public signatures in TCR beta pointed to CMV infection and matching HLA type.

This clonotype was recorded at least ten times. Its antigen is not known. MiXCR, run by TCRdb on the reads, gives a single entry per CDR3 protein. Counted here are fewer than 350,000 distinct CDR3 sequences, under 20% occurring once; the ten biggest clones make up approximately 12%. Regarding the study as a whole: Based on cumulative public TCR beta family frequency, carriers of CMV plus the relevant HLA were identified. CMV-specific TCR beta clonotypes restricted by HLA-C dominated the ex vivo response.

V shed 0 bases and J shed 2 bases, with 20 bases lying between them. The germline V gene encodes CDR1 SGHTA and CDR2 FQGNSA. The CDR3 consists of 19 residues. The chain has TRBV7-2 and TRBJ1-5; D is unresolved. The sequence was collected from a human donor in good health (CMV status not recorded). Some clones in this sample may be carry-over from other donors' samples. The specimen sequenced was PBMCs. CDR3 coding DNA: TGTGCCAGCAGCTTAGCCTCCCGGGCCGGAAGGGAGGGCAATCAGCCCCAGCATTTT. Encoded protein: CASSLASRAGREGNQPQHF. The full variable domain, completed using reference TRBV7-2 and TRBJ1-5, is GAGVSQSPSNKVTEKGKDVELRCDPISGHTALYWYRQSLGQGLEFLIYFQGNSAPDKSGLPSDRFSAERTGGSVSTLTIQRTQQEDSAVYLCASSLASRAGREGNQPQHFGDGTRLSIL.